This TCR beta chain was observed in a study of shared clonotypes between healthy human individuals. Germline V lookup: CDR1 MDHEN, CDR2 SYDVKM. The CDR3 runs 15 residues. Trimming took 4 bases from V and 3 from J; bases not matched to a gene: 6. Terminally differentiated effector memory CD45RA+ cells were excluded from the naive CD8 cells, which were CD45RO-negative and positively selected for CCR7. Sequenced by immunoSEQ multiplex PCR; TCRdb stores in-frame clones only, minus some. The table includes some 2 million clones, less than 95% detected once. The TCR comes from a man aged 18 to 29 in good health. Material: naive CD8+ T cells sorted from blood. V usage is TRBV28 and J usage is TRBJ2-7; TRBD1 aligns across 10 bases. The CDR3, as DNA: TGTGCCAGCAGTTCCTCGACAGGGGGCTTCTACGAGCAGTACTTC. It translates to CASSSSTGGFYEQYF.